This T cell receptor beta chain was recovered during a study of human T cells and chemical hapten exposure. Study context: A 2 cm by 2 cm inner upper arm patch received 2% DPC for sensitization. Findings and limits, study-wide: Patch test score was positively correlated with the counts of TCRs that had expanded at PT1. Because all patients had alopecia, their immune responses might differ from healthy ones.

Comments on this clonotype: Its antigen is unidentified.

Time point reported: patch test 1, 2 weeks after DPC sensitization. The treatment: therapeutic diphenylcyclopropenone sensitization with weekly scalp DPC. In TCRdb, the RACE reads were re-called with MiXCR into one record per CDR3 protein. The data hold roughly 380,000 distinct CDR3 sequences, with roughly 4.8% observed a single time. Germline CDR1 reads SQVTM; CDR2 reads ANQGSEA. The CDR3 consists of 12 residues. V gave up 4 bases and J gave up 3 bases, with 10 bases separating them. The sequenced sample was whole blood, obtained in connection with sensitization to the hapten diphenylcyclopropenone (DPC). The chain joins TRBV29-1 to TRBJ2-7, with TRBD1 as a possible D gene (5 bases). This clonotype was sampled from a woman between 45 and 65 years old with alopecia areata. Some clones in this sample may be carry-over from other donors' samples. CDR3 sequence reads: CSVGPDSYEQYF. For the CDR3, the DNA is TGCAGCGTTGGCCCCGACAGCTACGAGCAGTACTTC.